The 6 T cell receptor beta chains reported below all come from one sample, sequenced in a study of T cells in localized non-small cell lung cancer. Produced via immunoSEQ multiplex PCR; TCRdb's table is partial and in-frame only. The table records thousands of clones, less than 30% of them present only once. Sequenced material: lung tumor tissue, taken before any cancer treatment. Receptors were obtained from a woman aged 35-70 years with stage III squamous cell lung carcinoma.

This clone was seen more than once but under ten times. The chain carries TRBV9 and TRBJ1-6; no definite D call. V lost 5 bases, J lost 9 bases, and 9 bases lay in between. CDR1 and CDR2 from the germline V gene are SGDLS and YYNGEE. There are 12 residues in the CDR3. This CDR3 is CASSGRSSPLHF. The CDR3 DNA reads as TGTGCCAGCAGTGGGAGGAGTTCACCCCTCCACTTT.

The sample holds a few counts of this clone. The chain recombines TRBV12-5 with TRBJ1-1, with a tentative D call TRBD1 (5 bases). The length of the CDR3 is 17 residues. Per germline, CDR1 LGHNT and CDR2 FRNRAP. Trimming cost V 2 bases and J 1 base, with 17 bases left between them. The DNA of the CDR3 is TGTGCTAGTGGTTTGAAGCGTTTGGGCCAGGGGAACACTGAAGCTTTCTTT. Protein: CASGLKRLGQGNTEAFF.

A few counts support this clone. V and J are TRBV6-8 and TRBJ1-1; 8 nucleotides line up with TRBD1. J lost 4 bases, V lost 0 bases, and 4 bases had no gene match. This CDR3 spans 15 amino acids. CDR1 and CDR2 (germline): MNHGY, SAAAGT. The CDR3 region has the DNA TGTGCCAGCAGTTACTCTTACAGGGGGGGCACTGAAGCTTTCTTT. It is translated as CASSYSYRGGTEAFF.

V usage is TRBV10-2 and J usage is TRBJ1-3, with 8 bases lining up with TRBD1. CDR1 and CDR2 (germline): WSHSY, SAAADI. The CDR3 contains 14 residues. The junction had 9 bases not matched to a gene; V was cut back by 10 bases and J by 4 bases. DNA for the CDR3: TGCGCCACCCAGGGACAGGCCGCGGGAAACACCATATATTTT. Residues: CATQGQAAGNTIYF.

This clone has more than one count but fewer than ten. The V and J genes are TRBV11-3 and TRBJ2-1; 8 bases are shared with TRBD2. This CDR3 region has 16 residues. The germline CDR1 and CDR2 sequences are SGHNT and YENEEA. V gave up 4 bases and J gave up 1 base; unmatched junction bases: 6. CDR3 nucleotide sequence: TGTGCCAGCAGCTCCCCCGGCGGGGGGTCCTACAATGAGCAGTTCTTC. Translated: CASSSPGGGSYNEQFF.

This clone showed up just once. The chain combines TRBV29-1 with TRBJ2-7, with 7 bases lining up with TRBD1. The CDR3 length is 13 residues. The J segment lost 6 bases and the V segment lost 6 bases, leaving 11 bases of the junction unmatched. Germline V CDR1 and CDR2: SQVTM, ANQGSEA. The CDR3 DNA reads as TGCAGCGTCACAGGGGCCCAAGGGGCCGAGCAGTACTTC. Translating gives CSVTGAQGAEQYF.